These 26 T cell receptor beta chains share one sample of origin, sequenced in a study of T cells of healthy individuals. TCRdb re-called the 5' RACE reads with MiXCR, one entry per CDR3 protein. The sample has 65,000 to 95,000 distinct CDR3 sequences; approximately 4.8% are singletons. The source is a female donor in good health.

The V call is TRBV14, the J call TRBJ1-1; D not resolved. Germline V lookup: CDR1 SGHDN, CDR2 FVKESK. This CDR3 is 14 amino acids long. V was cut by 1 base and J by 1 base, with 7 bases left in between. The CDR3 DNA is TGTGCCAGCAGCCAAGCGGGGAGGAACACTGAAGCTTTCTTT. Its protein is CASSQAGRNTEAFF. Full variable domain (outside the CDR3, taken from reference TRBV14 and TRBJ1-1): EAGVTQFPSHSVIEKGQTVTLRCDPISGHDNLYWYRRVMGKEIKFLLHFVKESKQDESGMPNNRFLAERTGGTYSTLKVQPAELEDSGVYFCASSQAGRNTEAFFGQGTRLTVV.

The sample holds many counts of this clonotype. The chain joins TRBV7-6 to TRBJ2-1; 11 nucleotides agree with TRBD2. The junction had 15 bases not matched to a gene; V was cut back by 4 bases and J by 10 bases. Germline V gene lookup returns CDR1 SGHVS and CDR2 FNYEAQ. This CDR3 is built from 17 residues. As DNA, the CDR3 is TGTGCCAGCAGCTCAAAACCGGGACTAGCGGTCCTTCACGAGCAGTTCTTC. Translating it yields CASSSKPGLAVLHEQFF. Supplemented by reference TRBV7-6 and TRBJ2-1, the full variable domain reads GAGVSQSPRYKVTKRGQDVALRCDPISGHVSLYWYRQALGQGPEFLTYFNYEAQQDKSGLPNDRFSAERPEGSISTLTIQRTEQRDSAMYRCASSSKPGLAVLHEQFFGPGTRLTVL.

This chain links TRBV3-1 with TRBJ2-7; D gene ambiguous. The CDR3 sequence is 16 residues long. Germline lookup yields CDR1 LGHDT and CDR2 YNNKEL (reference sequence). Trimming removed 2 bases from V and 4 bases from J, with 18 bases in between. The chain's CDR3 is CASSQSHSGQTYEQYF. As DNA, the CDR3 is TGTGCCAGCAGCCAAAGTCATTCGGGCCAGACGTACGAGCAGTACTTC.

This clonotype appeared a few times. The gene calls are TRBV3-1 and TRBJ1-6; the D gene is possibly TRBD1 (6 bases). Trimming shortened V by 0 bases and J by 8 bases, and 14 bases separated the two germline ends. The CDR3 loop spans 16 amino acids. Looked up from germline, CDR1 is LGHDT and CDR2 is YNNKEL (reference sequence). CDR3 sequence reads: CASSQDRQVVDSPLHF. DNA for the CDR3: TGTGCCAGCAGCCAAGATAGACAGGTCGTCGATTCACCCCTCCACTTT.

This clonotype was counted ten times or more. The CDR3 bases are TGCAGCGTTGATACCCGGGACTACAGCACAGATACGCAGTATTTT. Translated: CSVDTRDYSTDTQYF. V gene TRBV29-1 combines with J gene TRBJ2-3, with 7 bases aligning to TRBD2. V lost 3 bases to trimming and J lost 0 bases; unmatched junction nucleotides: 6. Germline CDR1 and CDR2: SQVTM and ANQGSEA. The CDR3 has 15 amino acids.

This clonotype was detected ten times or more. CDR3 sequence reads: CASSGVRTGERVATGYTF. The DNA of the CDR3 is TGTGCCAGCAGTGGGGTGCGGACAGGGGAGCGGGTGGCTACTGGCTACACCTTC. J is TRBJ1-2 and V is TRBV2; 9 nucleotides align to TRBD1. CDR3 size: 18 residues. Germline V gives CDR1 SNHLY, CDR2 FYNNEI. V was pared by 4 bases and J by 7 bases, with 19 bases of the junction left unmatched.

This clonotype was detected ten times or more. The V gene is TRBV6-6, the J gene TRBJ2-1; no clear D. V lost 2 bases and J 0 bases, leaving 8 bases between the germline ends. The CDR3 consists of 15 residues. Germline CDR1 and CDR2: MNHNY and SVGAGI (reference sequence). The CDR3, as DNA: TGTGCCAGCAGTTACAACTCCCCCTCCTACAATGAGCAGTTCTTC. This encodes CASSYNSPSYNEQFF.

Many counts were recorded for this clonotype. CDR3 loop: CASSPPSWDTDYGYTF. CDR3 nucleotide sequence: TGTGCCAGCAGCCCACCCAGCTGGGACACCGACTATGGCTACACCTTC. The chain couples TRBV5-6 to TRBJ1-2, with TRBD1 as a possible D gene (6 bases). The CDR3 sequence is 16 residues long. V was trimmed by 4 bases and J by 3 bases, leaving 19 bases between them. The germline gives CDR1 SGHDT, CDR2 YYEEEE.

A few counts support this clonotype. The rearrangement links TRBV30 to TRBJ1-1, with 9 bases that match TRBD1. Germline loops: CDR1 GTSNPN, CDR2 SVGIG (reference sequence). The CDR3 has 13 amino acids. Germline trimming cut 4 bases from V and 12 bases from J; bases unmatched to any gene: 12. Here the CDR3 DNA reads TGTGCCTGGACTACCAGACAGGGGGATAAAACTTTCTTT. Its protein is CAWTTRQGDKTFF.

The rearrangement links TRBV5-6 to TRBJ2-3; 11 positions match TRBD2. J was trimmed by 6 bases and V by 3 bases; bases with no gene match: 6. The CDR3 runs to 15 residues. Germline V CDR1 and CDR2: SGHDT, YYEEEE. The CDR3 DNA reads TGTGCCAGCAGCTCACTAGCGGGAGCTTCCGATACGCAGTATTTT. Protein product: CASSSLAGASDTQYF. Full variable domain (rest looked up from reference TRBV5-6 and TRBJ2-3): DAGVTQSPTHLIKTRGQQVTLRCSPKSGHDTVSWYQQALGQGPQFIFQYYEEEERQRGNFPDRFSGHQFPNYSSELNVNALLLGDSALYLCASSSLAGASDTQYFGPGTRLTVL.

The sample holds many counts of this clonotype. The chain carries TRBV30 and TRBJ2-7; D unclear. The CDR3 is made up of 14 amino acids. The germline V and J ends were trimmed by 1 base and 0 bases, with 10 bases remaining between them. Germline assignment: CDR1 GTSNPN and CDR2 SVGIG (reference sequence). CDR3 in amino acids: CAWSGSLSSYEQYF. For the CDR3, the DNA is TGTGCCTGGAGTGGGAGTCTGAGCTCCTACGAGCAGTACTTC.

This clonotype has at least ten counts. The chain combines TRBV29-1 with TRBJ1-1; D not certain. In germline, CDR1 is SQVTM, CDR2 ANQGSEA. With 4 bases removed from V and 5 bases from J, the gap between germline ends came to 17 bases. The length of the CDR3 is 14 residues. The DNA for the CDR3 is TGCAGCGTTGGCGGTTCGCGGACGGATACTGAAGCTTTCTTT. It is translated as CSVGGSRTDTEAFF.

The chain joins TRBV29-1 to TRBJ2-3; maybe TRBD2 (6 bases). The germline CDR1 and CDR2 sequences are SQVTM and ANQGSEA. The CDR3 covers 15 residues. Trimming stripped 3 bases from V and 0 bases from J, with 13 bases between. The CDR3: CSVELAVQSTDTQYF. The DNA of the CDR3 is TGCAGCGTTGAGTTAGCGGTCCAAAGCACAGATACGCAGTATTTT.

The chain carries TRBV27 and TRBJ2-7; tentatively, D is TRBD1 (5 bases). Germline CDR1 reads MNHEY; CDR2 reads SMNVEV (reference sequence). CDR3 length: 13 residues. V dropped 5 bases and J dropped 2 bases, with 10 bases sitting between them. The chain's CDR3 is CASSPDKTYEQYF. The CDR3 DNA follows: TGTGCCAGCAGTCCGGACAAGACCTACGAGCAGTACTTC.

This clonotype came up many times. The V gene is TRBV27, the J gene TRBJ1-1, with 9 bases identical to TRBD1. With 4 bases clipped from V and 3 bases from J, the junction kept 3 bases outside the gene matches. The CDR3 extends over 14 amino acids. Germline values: CDR1 MNHEY, CDR2 SMNVEV (reference sequence). CDR3 DNA sequence: TGTGCCAGCAGTTGGACAGGGGCGGACACTGAAGCTTTCTTT. Protein product: CASSWTGADTEAFF.

This chain joins TRBV28 and TRBJ2-4, with 8 bases fitting TRBD2. From germline, CDR1 is MDHEN and CDR2 SYDVKM. There are 13 residues in the CDR3. With V trimmed by 9 bases and J by 3 bases, 4 bases remained unmatched. In nucleotides, the CDR3 is TGTGCCAGTTATGCGGGGGGCAAAAACATTCAGTACTTC. Translation gives CASYAGGKNIQYF.

This clonotype showed up many times. This chain links TRBV24-1 with TRBJ2-1, with a weak D call TRBD1 (5 bases). Deletions cut 3 bases from V and 0 bases from J, with 8 bases between. The CDR3 is 15 residues long. Germline CDR1 KGHDR, CDR2 SFDVKD. CDR3 amino acids: CATSDQGSSYNEQFF. As DNA, the CDR3 is TGTGCCACCAGTGATCAGGGTAGCTCCTACAATGAGCAGTTCTTC.

This clonotype was counted a few times. This chain links TRBV6-5 with TRBJ1-2; TRBD1 might be the D (6 bases). V dropped 7 bases and J dropped 3 bases, with 15 bases sitting between them. Germline CDR1 MNHEY, CDR2 SVGAGI. This CDR3 contains 14 residues. The CDR3 region is CASNGGGRDYGYTF. Written as DNA, the CDR3 is TGTGCCAGCAATGGAGGGGGGCGCGACTATGGCTACACCTTC.

This clonotype was seen many times. This rearrangement joins TRBV13 to TRBJ2-1; TRBD2 is a possible D gene (5 bases). The CDR3 consists of 16 residues. Trimming removed 1 base at V and 2 bases at J, with 12 bases between. Germline loops: CDR1 PRHDT, CDR2 FYEKMQ (reference sequence). CDR3 bases: TGTGCCAGCAGCTTAGCTCGGGGATATGCCTACAATGAGCAGTTCTTC. Protein product: CASSLARGYAYNEQFF.

The table lists this clonotype with a few counts. The V gene is TRBV7-2, the J gene TRBJ2-7; 9 bases are shared with TRBD2. The germline V gene has CDR1 SGHTA and CDR2 FQGNSA. The junction had 19 bases not matched to a gene; V was cut back by 5 bases and J by 5 bases. CDR3 length: 18 amino acids. Here the CDR3 reads CASSPRGSGSRKAHEQYF. In DNA, the CDR3 is TGTGCCAGCAGCCCCCGGGGTAGCGGGAGTAGAAAGGCCCACGAGCAGTACTTC.

Many counts were recorded for this clonotype. The rearrangement uses TRBV20-1 and TRBJ1-5; the D is unclear. Germline lookup yields CDR1 DFQATT and CDR2 SNEGSKA (reference sequence). This CDR3 region has 16 residues. The V end was cut by 6 bases, the J end by 6 bases, with 24 bases between. CDR3 in DNA: TGCAGTGCCACCGGAACAGCCTATTTTGTTGGTCAGCCCCAGCATTTT. Translated, it gives CSATGTAYFVGQPQHF.

This clonotype has a single count. This clone may be a read error of a much larger clone one base away. The CDR3 does not end in the conserved phenylalanine or tryptophan, so this is likely a read error. V and J are TRBV2 and TRBJ2-7; perhaps D is TRBD1 or TRBD2 (5 bases each). The CDR3 contains 11 residues. The ends were cut back, 8 bases at V and 5 bases at J, with 10 bases in the middle. Germline-derived CDR1 and CDR2 are SNHLY and FYNNEI. The CDR3 region has the DNA TGTGCCAGCTCCTGGGGGAACGAGCAGTACTCC. It codes for CASSWGNEQYS.

This chain connects TRBV19 to TRBJ1-5; possibly TRBD1 for D (6 bases). V was clipped by 7 bases and J by 6 bases, with 16 bases between them. From germline, CDR1 is LNHDA and CDR2 SQIVND (reference sequence). The CDR3 runs 14 residues. CDR3 region: CASMKGGLTQPQHF. The CDR3 DNA reads as TGTGCCAGTATGAAGGGGGGCCTTACTCAGCCCCAGCATTTT.

This clonotype has just a few counts. This chain connects TRBV28 to TRBJ2-5, with D possibly being TRBD1 (6 bases). This CDR3 is built from 15 residues. Trimming left V 2 bases short and J 5 bases short, with 15 bases between. Per germline, CDR1 MDHEN and CDR2 SYDVKM. The CDR3 here is CASSLGYREGETQYF. DNA of the CDR3: TGTGCCAGCAGTTTAGGGTACAGGGAAGGGGAGACCCAGTACTTC.

This clonotype turned up a few times. This sequence joins TRBV6-5 and TRBJ2-7; 8 positions match TRBD1. This CDR3 has 13 residues. Losses at the gene ends were 7 bases for V and 12 bases for J; bases not matched to a gene: 14. CDR1 and CDR2 from the germline V gene are MNHEY and SVGAGI. Written as DNA, the CDR3 is TGTGCCAGCACCTACCGGGACAGGCAAAAATTGTACTTC. This translates into CASTYRDRQKLYF.

The chain carries TRBV4-3 and TRBJ1-1; no clear D gene. Trimming shortened V by 0 bases and J by 4 bases, and 6 bases separated the two germline ends. This CDR3 region has 13 residues. Germline V gene sequence: CDR1 LGHNA, CDR2 YSLEER. The CDR3 DNA reads as TGCGCCAGCAGCCAAGATTTAGGCACTGAAGCTTTCTTT. Its protein is CASSQDLGTEAFF.